These 5 T cell receptor beta chains were sequenced from one sample in a study of control samples from healthy donors and cancer patients. Clones were read by immunoSEQ multiplex PCR, and TCRdb kept only the in-frame ones, dropping some. Here the sample spans 150,000 to 200,000 clones, roughly 92% being singletons. The sequenced sample consisted of blood. These receptors originate from a man aged 25-45 years in good health.

V gene TRBV9 combines with J gene TRBJ2-5; D might be TRBD2 (6 bases). This CDR3 has 17 residues. The V and J ends lost 2 bases and 0 bases respectively, with 17 bases between them. Germline assignment: CDR1 SGDLS and CDR2 YYNGEE. The DNA of the CDR3 is TGTGCCAGCAGCGTTGTGGCGGGCAGGGAGGACCAAGAGACCCAGTACTTC. Encoded protein: CASSVVAGREDQETQYF.

The chain couples TRBV29-1 to TRBJ2-3, with D possibly matching TRBD2 (5 bases). The germline V and J ends were trimmed by 7 bases and 2 bases, with 7 bases remaining between them. CDR3 length: 11 residues. From germline, CDR1 is SQVTM and CDR2 ANQGSEA. The CDR3 nucleotides are TGCAGCGCCGGGGACACAGATACGCAGTATTTT. Protein sequence: CSAGDTDTQYF.

The chain combines TRBV10-3 with TRBJ1-1; D not certain. V dropped 4 bases and J dropped 3 bases, with 6 bases sitting between them. Germline CDR1 reads ENHRY; CDR2 reads SYGVKD. The CDR3 sequence is 12 residues long. The CDR3 bases are TGTGCCATCAGTGCGAGGGACACTGAAGCTTTCTTT. It yields the protein CAISARDTEAFF.

The chain employs TRBV5-1 and TRBJ1-2; TRBD1 matches 8 bases. The germline gives CDR1 SGHRS, CDR2 YFSETQ. The CDR3 totals 12 residues. V shed 5 bases, J shed 8 bases, and the junction held 5 bases outside the gene matches. The CDR3 reads CASSTGGRGYTF. In DNA form, the CDR3 reads TGCGCCAGCAGTACAGGGGGGCGAGGCTACACCTTC.

The chain employs TRBV5-1 and TRBJ2-2, with a weak D call TRBD2 (5 bases). Trimming shortened V by 6 bases and J by 2 bases, and 17 bases separated the two germline ends. CDR1 is SGHRS, CDR2 YFSETQ, per germline. This CDR3 comprises 16 residues. The CDR3 is CASNKRGPPNTGELFF. The CDR3, as DNA: TGCGCCAGCAACAAACGCGGGCCTCCAAACACCGGGGAGCTGTTTTTT.